Here is one T cell receptor beta chain with its context. Its target is not known. The CDR3 is 16 amino acids. Germline V gene lookup returns CDR1 SGHVS and CDR2 FQNEAQ. V lost 5 bases to trimming and J lost 3 bases; unmatched junction nucleotides: 13. The data were obtained in a study of Ad26.COV2.S vaccination and SARS-CoV-2 variants. Study-wide context: Each vaccinee took Ad26.COV2.S intramuscularly, once or twice 56 days apart.

Treatment specified: roughly 19 received Ad26.COV2.S at low or high dose, single or two shots; several received placebo; per-sample allocation not given. Collection of the samples took place on day 63 after the first injection of vaccine or placebo. It was Wuhan-strain SARS-CoV-2 spike that the Ad26 vaccine vector expressed. The study, taken as a whole, reports: The analyses of TCR breadth and depth may have understated the size of total T cell responses. Recipients of vaccine and of placebo showed similar breadth of their non-spike TCR repertoires.

Libraries were prepared by immunoSEQ multiplex PCR; TCRdb keeps only in-frame clonotypes and omits some of them. Of over 400,000 clones in the sample, roughly 90% are singletons; the top ten hold roughly 1.7%. The chain links TRBV7-8 to TRBJ2-7; 7 bases map to TRBD1. The specimen was peripheral blood, collected in a trial of Ad26.COV2.S vaccine versus placebo. This receptor was taken from a person between 18 and 65 years old who received the Ad26.COV2.S COVID-19 vaccine or a placebo. CDR3 bases: TGTGCCAGCAGCCCCTCATGGGACAGCCCCCTCTACGAGCAGTACTTC. Protein product: CASSPSWDSPLYEQYF.